This TCR beta chain comes out of a study of identical twins. Using its own MiXCR run on the 5' RACE reads, TCRdb lists one record per CDR3 protein. The sample consists of 500,000 or so distinct CDR3 sequences, approximately 15% of them appearing once. The CDR3 totals 19 residues. V lost 2 bases to trimming and J lost 1 base; unmatched junction nucleotides: 13. Germline V lookup: CDR1 MNHEY, CDR2 SVGAGI. The sample also formed part of further work on yellow fever vaccine responses in identical twins.

The sample taken for sequencing was CD4+ T cells sorted from blood. The TCR comes from a woman aged 18-35 years in good health. The V gene is TRBV6-5, the J gene TRBJ2-2; 7 nucleotides agree with TRBD1. The CDR3 here is CASSYPERVQGENTGELFF. The CDR3, as DNA: TGTGCCAGCAGTTACCCAGAACGGGTGCAGGGGGAGAACACCGGGGAGCTGTTTTTT.